This entry lists 21 T cell receptor beta chains sequenced from one sample in a study of OX40 agonist ivuxolimab in advanced cancers. Generated by immunoSEQ multiplex PCR, the TCRdb table keeps only in-frame clones and is missing some. The table includes fewer than 65,000 clones, roughly 90% detected once. The sequencing here drew on CD4+ or CD8+ T cells sorted from blood, taken in a trial of the OX40 agonist ivuxolimab. These receptors all come from an adult with an advanced solid tumor such as melanoma, head and neck, liver or kidney cancer.

This chain links TRBV14 with TRBJ2-5, with D tentatively TRBD1 or TRBD2 (5 bases each). The V end was cut by 3 bases, the J end by 11 bases, with 10 bases between. This CDR3 contains 11 residues. Per the germline V gene, CDR1 is SGHDN and CDR2 is FVKESK. The CDR3 bases are TGTGCCAGCAGCCACGGGGCCCAACAGTACTTC. Its translation is CASSHGAQQYF.

V usage is TRBV9 and J usage is TRBJ2-3, with D hard to call. CDR1 and CDR2 from the germline V gene are SGDLS and YYNGEE. Trimming took 0 bases from V and 1 from J, leaving 6 bases between them. This CDR3 comprises 14 residues. CDR3 loop: CASSVEPGTDTQYF. The CDR3 nucleotides are TGTGCCAGCAGCGTAGAGCCAGGCACAGATACGCAGTATTTT. The full variable domain, in which reference TRBV9 and TRBJ2-3 provide the parts outside the CDR3, is DSGVTQTPKHLITATGQRVTLRCSPRSGDLSVYWYQQSLDQGLQFLIQYYNGEERAKGNILERFSAQQFPDLHSELNLSSLELGDSALYFCASSVEPGTDTQYFGPGTRLTVL.

V usage is TRBV7-9 and J usage is TRBJ2-3; D is ambiguous. In germline, CDR1 is SEHNR, CDR2 FQNEAQ (reference sequence). The CDR3 runs to 17 residues. The V end was cut by 4 bases, the J end by 6 bases, with 23 bases between. The CDR3 is CASSSLSPRIVSDTQYF. In DNA form, the CDR3 reads TGTGCCAGCAGCTCGTTGTCCCCGAGGATCGTGAGTGATACGCAGTATTTT.

The CDR3 spells CASSPLGQGLNTEAFF. The DNA of the CDR3 is TGTGCCAGCTCACCATTGGGACAGGGTCTGAACACTGAAGCTTTCTTT. The V gene is TRBV18, the J gene TRBJ1-1, with TRBD1 identical over 9 bases. Germline CDR1 and CDR2: KGHSH and LQKENI. The CDR3 is 16 amino acids. Germline trimming cut 2 bases from V and 0 bases from J; bases unmatched to any gene: 4. Full variable domain (rest looked up from reference TRBV18 and TRBJ1-1): NAGVMQNPRHLVRRRGQEARLRCSPMKGHSHVYWYRQLPEEGLKFMVYLQKENIIDESGMPKERFSAEFPKEGPSILRIQQVVRGDSAAYFCASSPLGQGLNTEAFFGQGTRLTVV.

This chain joins TRBV9 and TRBJ2-1; 9 nucleotides match TRBD2. The V gene's germline CDR1 is SGDLS and CDR2 YYNGEE. This CDR3 is built from 15 residues. With V trimmed by 0 bases and J by 7 bases, 5 bases remained unmatched. DNA for the CDR3: TGTGCCAGCAGCGTAGCCGGCGGGAGGGAGAATGAGCAGTTCTTC. It is translated as CASSVAGGRENEQFF.

The rearrangement uses TRBV2 and TRBJ2-7; TRBD2 matches 11 bases. Germline CDR1 SNHLY, CDR2 FYNNEI. CDR3 length: 14 amino acids. Unmatched junction bases numbered 8, after V lost 6 bases and J lost 7 bases. The CDR3 is CASRARTSGGEQYF. CDR3 in DNA: TGTGCCAGCAGGGCCCGCACTAGCGGGGGTGAGCAGTACTTC.

The chain recombines TRBV28 with TRBJ2-3; TRBD2 matches 11 bases. The V gene end was trimmed by 5 bases and the J gene end by 2 bases; junction bases not matched to a gene: 3. This CDR3 has 15 residues. CDR1 and CDR2 from the germline V gene are MDHEN and SYDVKM. The CDR3 nucleotides read TGTGCCAGCAGTACACTAGCGGGAGTCACAGATACGCAGTATTTT. Protein: CASSTLAGVTDTQYF. The whole variable domain, filled in from reference TRBV28 and TRBJ2-3, reads DVKVTQSSRYLVKRTGEKVFLECVQDMDHENMFWYRQDPGLGLRLIYFSYDVKMKEKGDIPEGYSVSREKKERFSLILESASTNQTSMYLCASSTLAGVTDTQYFGPGTRLTVL.

The chain links TRBV30 to TRBJ1-5; D uncertain. The CDR3 covers 13 residues. Deletions cut 0 bases from V and 2 bases from J, with 5 bases between. The germline V gene has CDR1 GTSNPN and CDR2 SVGIG (reference sequence). Here the CDR3 DNA reads TGTGCCTGGAGTGTATCGGGCAATCAGCCCCAGCATTTT. It specifies CAWSVSGNQPQHF.

The chain uses TRBV2 and TRBJ2-6; D remains unclear. The CDR3 totals 17 residues. V lost 4 bases, J lost 0 bases, and 13 bases lay in between. Germline CDR1 and CDR2: SNHLY and FYNNEI. This CDR3 reads CASSVPTQLSGANVLTF. The CDR3, as DNA: TGTGCCAGCAGTGTACCGACCCAGCTCTCTGGGGCCAACGTCCTGACTTTC.

The J gene is TRBJ2-2, the V gene TRBV5-1, with D uncertain. Trimming removed 4 bases at V and 5 bases at J, with 12 bases between. CDR1 is SGHRS, CDR2 YFSETQ, per germline. This CDR3 is built from 14 residues. The CDR3 region is CASSAQDSTGELFF. The CDR3 DNA sequence: TGCGCCAGCAGCGCCCAGGATTCTACCGGGGAGCTGTTTTTT.

The chain uses TRBV4-1 and TRBJ1-4; 11 bases agree with TRBD1. The CDR3 has 17 amino acids. Germline-derived CDR1 and CDR2 are MGHRA and YSYEKL. V shed 3 bases, J shed 8 bases, and the junction held 11 bases outside the gene matches. The CDR3 nucleotides are TGCGCCAGCAGCCAGCAGGGGGGGACAGGGGGTGGCGAAAAACTGTTTTTT. This gives the protein CASSQQGGTGGGEKLFF.

CDR3 amino acids: CASSPQGELAKNIQYF. The CDR3 DNA reads as TGTGCCAGCTCACCACAAGGAGAACTAGCCAAAAACATTCAGTACTTC. The rearrangement uses TRBV18 and TRBJ2-4; unclear D gene. This CDR3 has 16 residues. V lost 1 base and J 0 bases, leaving 10 bases between the germline ends. The germline CDR1 and CDR2 sequences are KGHSH and LQKENI.

The J gene is TRBJ2-1, the V gene TRBV7-9, with 12 bases that match TRBD2. V lost 5 bases to trimming and J lost 9 bases; unmatched junction nucleotides: 11. This CDR3 region has 16 residues. In germline, CDR1 is SEHNR, CDR2 FQNEAQ (reference sequence). The CDR3 bases are TGTGCCAGCAGCACCACTCGGACTAGCGGGAAGGTTGAGCAGTTCTTC. Amino acid sequence: CASSTTRTSGKVEQFF. The full variable domain, with the rest looked up from reference TRBV7-9 and TRBJ2-1, is DTGVSQNPRHKITKRGQNVTFRCDPISEHNRLYWYRQTLGQGPEFLTYFQNEAQLEKSRLLSDRFSAERPKGSFSTLEIQRTEQGDSAMYLCASSTTRTSGKVEQFFGPGTRLTVL.

The rearrangement links TRBV28 to TRBJ1-3, with D unresolved. V shed 2 bases and J shed 4 bases, with 3 bases lying between them. The CDR3 covers 12 residues. From germline, CDR1 is MDHEN and CDR2 SYDVKM. The CDR3 reads CASSLQGNTIYF. The CDR3 DNA follows: TGTGCCAGCAGTTTACAAGGAAACACCATATATTTT.

V and J are TRBV11-1 and TRBJ2-1, with 8 bases identical to TRBD1. The V and J ends lost 7 bases and 3 bases, in that order; junction bases with no gene match: 11. CDR3 size: 16 residues. CDR1 SGHAT and CDR2 FQDESV come from the germline V gene (reference sequence). The CDR3 DNA is TGTGCCAGCACCCCGAATGGACAGGGTGACTACAATGAGCAGTTCTTC. It encodes CASTPNGQGDYNEQFF.

The V call is TRBV28, the J call TRBJ1-4; D is unclear. This CDR3 spans 13 amino acids. Deletions cut 4 bases from V and 3 bases from J, with 6 bases between. Germline V gene lookup returns CDR1 MDHEN and CDR2 SYDVKM. CDR3 amino acids: CASSSGANEKLFF. CDR3 sequence (DNA): TGTGCCAGCAGTTCCGGGGCTAATGAAAAACTGTTTTTT. Full variable domain (outside the CDR3, taken from reference TRBV28 and TRBJ1-4): DVKVTQSSRYLVKRTGEKVFLECVQDMDHENMFWYRQDPGLGLRLIYFSYDVKMKEKGDIPEGYSVSREKKERFSLILESASTNQTSMYLCASSSGANEKLFFGSGTQLSVL.

The rearrangement links TRBV2 to TRBJ1-2; D call uncertain. V was cut by 6 bases and J by 0 bases, with 5 bases left in between. The CDR3 loop spans 12 amino acids. Germline CDR1 reads SNHLY; CDR2 reads FYNNEI. The CDR3 nucleotides are TGTGCCAGCAGCGGGACTAACTATGGCTACACCTTC. Translating gives CASSGTNYGYTF.

Notes on this clone: Other DNA sequences within the sample encode an identical CDR3. This rearrangement joins TRBV6-1 to TRBJ2-7, with 7 bases lining up with TRBD1. Looked up from germline, CDR1 is MNHNS and CDR2 is SASEGT. V lost 1 base and J lost 4; bases outside the gene matches: 7. The CDR3 consists of 15 residues. The CDR3 here is CASSEGNRGLYEQYF. DNA for the CDR3: TGTGCCAGCAGTGAAGGAAACAGGGGCCTATACGAGCAGTACTTC.

CDR3 DNA sequence: TGTGCCAGCCGGCGGGGGAGGTCAACTAATGAAAAACTGTTTTTT. Its translation: CASRRGRSTNEKLFF. The genes are TRBV2 and TRBJ1-4; D is possibly TRBD1 (5 bases). Looked up from germline, CDR1 is SNHLY and CDR2 is FYNNEI. The V and J ends lost 8 bases and 0 bases respectively, with 13 bases between them. The CDR3 totals 15 residues.

The genes are TRBV28 and TRBJ2-7; D uncertain. Trimming cost V 5 bases and J 3 bases, with 11 bases left between them. The V gene's germline CDR1 is MDHEN and CDR2 SYDVKM. This CDR3 has 13 residues. CDR3: CASSPRPSYEQYF. The CDR3 bases are TGTGCCAGCAGTCCAAGACCCAGCTACGAGCAGTACTTC.

Concerning this clone itself: This CDR3 is also generated by other DNA sequences in the sample. The V gene is TRBV7-8, the J gene TRBJ2-1, with D uncertain. V gave up 1 base and J gave up 4 bases, with 5 bases separating them. The CDR3 extends over 13 amino acids. Germline assignment: CDR1 SGHVS and CDR2 FQNEAQ. CDR3 amino acids: CASSLGRYNEQFF. For the CDR3, the DNA is TGTGCCAGCAGCTTAGGACGGTACAATGAGCAGTTCTTC.